The 15 T cell receptor beta chains given below trace back to one sample, sequenced in a study of shared clonotypes between healthy human individuals. The protocol was immunoSEQ multiplex PCR, while the TCRdb copy is restricted to in-frame clones and leaves out a portion. This table holds over 2 million clones, just under 95% found once. The sample consisted of naive CD4+ T cells from PBMCs. This sample's subset: CD45RA+ positively selected. Receptors originate from a man younger than 30 in good health. Some clones in this sample may be carry-over from other donors' samples.

This chain links TRBV10-3 with TRBJ2-7, with D perhaps matching TRBD1 or TRBD2 (5 bases each). The CDR3 extends over 15 amino acids. Trimming left V 5 bases short and J 2 bases short, with 16 bases between. Germline V gene data show CDR1 as ENHRY and CDR2 as SYGVKD. The CDR3 sequence is CAISPTRELAYEQYF. CDR3 sequence (DNA): TGTGCCATCAGTCCGACCAGGGAGCTAGCCTACGAGCAGTACTTC.

The gene calls are TRBV7-3 and TRBJ2-3; the match to TRBD2 covers 12 bases. The CDR3 contains 19 residues. J was trimmed by 0 bases and V by 5 bases; bases with no gene match: 12. Germline V gene lookup returns CDR1 SGHTA and CDR2 FQGTGA. The CDR3 loop is CASSRGRGLAGTSTDTQYF. CDR3 nucleotide sequence: TGTGCCAGCAGCCGGGGTCGCGGACTAGCGGGGACTAGCACAGATACGCAGTATTTT.

The rearrangement uses TRBV28 and TRBJ1-2; no firm D call. From germline, CDR1 is MDHEN and CDR2 SYDVKM. The CDR3 contains 15 residues. V was shortened by 1 base and J by 6 bases, with 15 bases between the two germline ends. The CDR3 region is CASSLYEGAGHGYTF. In nucleotides, the CDR3 is TGTGCCAGCAGTTTATACGAGGGCGCCGGTCATGGCTACACCTTC.

The chain employs TRBV7-3 and TRBJ2-5; D not certain. The V end was cut by 1 base, the J end by 3 bases, with 9 bases between. Germline CDR1 SGHTA, CDR2 FQGTGA. There are 14 residues in the CDR3. The CDR3 DNA reads as TGTGCCAGCAGCTTAATAACAGCTAAAGAGACCCAGTACTTC. It encodes CASSLITAKETQYF.

The chain couples TRBV5-1 to TRBJ2-7; D is undetermined. The CDR3 is 14 residues long. Trimming left V 0 bases short and J 5 bases short, with 12 bases between. Germline V gives CDR1 SGHRS, CDR2 YFSETQ. The CDR3 sequence is CASSLGLAVNEQYF. In nucleotides, the CDR3 is TGCGCCAGCAGCTTGGGACTGGCGGTGAACGAGCAGTACTTC.

The V and J genes are TRBV6-4 and TRBJ2-1, with 8 nucleotides matching TRBD2. Losses at the gene ends were 6 bases for V and 6 bases for J; bases not matched to a gene: 7. This CDR3 is 14 amino acids long. Per the germline V gene, CDR1 is MRHNA and CDR2 is SNTAGT. DNA of the CDR3: TGTGCCAGCAGCCGGGAGGGCTTCATCAATGAGCAGTTCTTC. This gives the protein CASSREGFINEQFF.

V is TRBV14 and J is TRBJ1-1; the match to TRBD1 covers 9 bases. The CDR3 covers 18 residues. V lost 0 bases to trimming and J lost 5 bases; unmatched junction nucleotides: 13. Looked up from germline, CDR1 is SGHDN and CDR2 is FVKESK. CDR3 in DNA: TGTGCCAGCAGCCAAGATGGGACAGGGTTTTTATATTGGACTGAAGCTTTCTTT. Translated: CASSQDGTGFLYWTEAFF.

This clone was seen more than once but under ten times. This chain links TRBV11-3 with TRBJ1-1, with a tentative D call TRBD1 (5 bases). Per the germline V gene, CDR1 is SGHNT and CDR2 is YENEEA. CDR3 size: 13 residues. V lost 3 bases and J 4 bases, leaving 9 bases between the germline ends. The CDR3 bases are TGTGCCAGCAGCTTGTACCAGGGCACTGAAGCTTTCTTT. Translation gives CASSLYQGTEAFF.

This clone has just one count. The genes are TRBV18 and TRBJ2-7; TRBD1 agrees at 11 bases. The germline gives CDR1 KGHSH, CDR2 LQKENI. Germline trimming cut 8 bases from V and 7 bases from J; bases unmatched to any gene: 10. CDR3 size: 14 residues. The CDR3 sequence: CASTRGTGGTEQYF. The CDR3 bases are TGTGCCAGCACGAGAGGGACAGGGGGTACAGAGCAGTACTTC.

The CDR3 reads CASSHWTGENTEAFF. The DNA of the CDR3 is TGCGCCAGCAGCCACTGGACAGGTGAGAACACTGAAGCTTTCTTT. The chain joins TRBV4-1 to TRBJ1-1; 7 bases are a match to TRBD1. The junction had 5 bases not matched to a gene; V was cut back by 3 bases and J by 1 base. The CDR3 loop spans 15 amino acids. CDR1 and CDR2 (germline): MGHRA, YSYEKL.

The chain couples TRBV7-3 to TRBJ2-7; perhaps TRBD2 as D (7 bases). The germline CDR1 and CDR2 sequences are SGHTA and FQGTGA. Trimming took 5 bases from V and 6 from J, leaving 17 bases between them. The CDR3 is made up of 14 amino acids. This chain's CDR3 is CASSLGGPVSEQYF. Written as DNA, the CDR3 is TGTGCCAGCAGCCTCGGGGGGCCCGTTTCCGAGCAGTACTTC.

On this clone itself: Other DNA sequences in this sample translate to the same CDR3. The chain has TRBV4-1 and TRBJ2-3, with D unresolved. Germline V gene lookup returns CDR1 MGHRA and CDR2 YSYEKL. The CDR3 sequence is 12 residues long. V lost 4 bases, J lost 4 bases, and 6 bases lay in between. The CDR3 is CASSPPADTQYF. The DNA of the CDR3 is TGCGCCAGCAGCCCTCCCGCAGATACGCAGTATTTT.

This sequence joins TRBV30 and TRBJ2-1; D is possibly TRBD1 or TRBD2 (5 bases each). CDR1 is GTSNPN and CDR2 is SVGIG in the germline V gene (reference sequence). V was pared by 5 bases and J by 2 bases, with 10 bases between. The CDR3 runs to 13 residues. This chain's CDR3 is CAWAGTTYNEQFF. CDR3 coding DNA: TGTGCCTGGGCCGGGACCACCTACAATGAGCAGTTCTTC.

This clone has a handful of counts. The chain carries TRBV19 and TRBJ2-3; D perhaps matches TRBD1 (6 bases). CDR3 length: 13 amino acids. The V gene lost 4 bases and the J gene lost 5 bases, with 10 bases spanning the gap. CDR1 LNHDA and CDR2 SQIVND come from the germline V gene (reference sequence). CDR3 sequence reads: CASSNTGIDTQYF. The CDR3 DNA reads as TGTGCCAGTAGTAATACAGGGATAGATACGCAGTATTTT. The full variable domain, in which reference TRBV19 and TRBJ2-3 provide the parts outside the CDR3, is DGGITQSPKYLFRKEGQNVTLSCEQNLNHDAMYWYRQDPGQGLRLIYYSQIVNDFQKGDIAEGYSVSREKKESFPLTVTSAQKNPTAFYLCASSNTGIDTQYFGPGTRLTVL.

This chain connects TRBV2 to TRBJ2-3; no clear D. CDR1 is SNHLY, CDR2 FYNNEI, per germline. V was shortened by 4 bases and J by 7 bases, with 15 bases between the two germline ends. The CDR3 is 14 amino acids. CDR3 in DNA: TGTGCCAGCAGTGGGGATTTAGGATTTCATACGCAGTATTTT. It codes for CASSGDLGFHTQYF.